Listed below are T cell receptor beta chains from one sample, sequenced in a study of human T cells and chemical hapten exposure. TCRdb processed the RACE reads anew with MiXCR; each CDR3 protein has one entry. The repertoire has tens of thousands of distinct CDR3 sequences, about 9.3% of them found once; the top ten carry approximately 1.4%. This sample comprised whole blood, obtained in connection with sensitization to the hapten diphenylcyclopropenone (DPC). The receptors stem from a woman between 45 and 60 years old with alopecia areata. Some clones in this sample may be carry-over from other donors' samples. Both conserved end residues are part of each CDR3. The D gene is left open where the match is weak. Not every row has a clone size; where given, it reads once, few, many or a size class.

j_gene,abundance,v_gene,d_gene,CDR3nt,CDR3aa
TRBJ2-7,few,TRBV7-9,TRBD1,TGTGCCAGCAGTATGACAGGGAACCCCTACGAGCAGTACTTC,CASSMTGNPYEQYF
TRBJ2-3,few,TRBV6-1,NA,TGTGCCACCCGGGACCGCTTTTCTAGCACAGATACGCAGTATTTT,CATRDRFSSTDTQYF
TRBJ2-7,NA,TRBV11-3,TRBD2,TGTGCCAGCAGCTTAAGGGCAGGGACTACCTACGAGCAGTACTTC,CASSLRAGTTYEQYF
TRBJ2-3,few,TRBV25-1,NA,TGTGCCAGCAGAAGCACAGATACGCAGTATTTT,CASRSTDTQYF
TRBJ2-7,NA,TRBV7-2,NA,TGTGCCAGCAGCTTAGTGGGGACGGGCAACTACGAGCAGTACTTC,CASSLVGTGNYEQYF
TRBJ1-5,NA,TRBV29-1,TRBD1,TGCAGCTCAGGGGGGAGGCTGACAGATACGCAGCATTTT,CSSGGRLTDTQHF
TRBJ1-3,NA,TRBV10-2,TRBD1,TGCGCCAGCAGTCCTCCCCTCACCCCGGGACAGCGGCGGGGATCTTCTGGAAACACCATATATTTT,CASSPPLTPGQRRGSSGNTIYF
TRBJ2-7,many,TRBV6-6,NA,TGTGCCAGCAGTACACAGGGTTACGAGCAGTACTTC,CASSTQGYEQYF
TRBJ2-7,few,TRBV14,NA,TGTGCCAGCAGCCAAGCGGCCCGGAGAGCCGAGCAGTACTTC,CASSQAARRAEQYF
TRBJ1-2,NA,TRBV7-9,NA,TGTGCCAGCAGCTTAGATCTGTCAGGGGATCTATATGGCTACACCTTC,CASSLDLSGDLYGYTF
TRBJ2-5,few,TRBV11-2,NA,TGTGCCAGCAGCGCCAGGGGTTCCTTCTACCAAGAGACCCAGTACTTC,CASSARGSFYQETQYF
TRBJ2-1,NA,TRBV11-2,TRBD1,TGTGCCAGCAGTCCCGGGACAGGGGCCTACAATGAGCAGTTCTTC,CASSPGTGAYNEQFF
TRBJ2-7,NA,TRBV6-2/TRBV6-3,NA,TGTGCCAGCAGCCCAGTCGGGTGGTCGTTCCACGAGCAGTACTTC,CASSPVGWSFHEQYF
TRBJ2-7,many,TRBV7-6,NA,TGTGCCAGCAGCTTAGCGCAGGACTACGAGCAGTACTTC,CASSLAQDYEQYF
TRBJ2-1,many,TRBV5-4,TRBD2,TGTGCCAGCAGCTTGGCCGGGACTAGCGGGGGCAGGGAGCAGTTCTTC,CASSLAGTSGGREQFF
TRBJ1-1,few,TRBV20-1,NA,TGCAGTGCTAGAGACGGGCTGGCCACTGAAGCTTTCTTT,CSARDGLATEAFF
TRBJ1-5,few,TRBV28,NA,TGTGCCAGCAGTCGGCGGTTGAATAGCAATCAGCCCCAGCATTTT,CASSRRLNSNQPQHF
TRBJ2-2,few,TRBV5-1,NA,TGCGCCAGCAGCTTGGGACTAGGAGGAACCGGGGAGCTGTTTTTT,CASSLGLGGTGELFF
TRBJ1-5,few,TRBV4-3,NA,TGCGCCAGCAGCCAAGAGATAGATCAGCCCCAGCATTTT,CASSQEIDQPQHF
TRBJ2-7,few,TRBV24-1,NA,TGTGCCACCAGTGATTTGTTCGGGGGCGAGCAGTACTTC,CATSDLFGGEQYF
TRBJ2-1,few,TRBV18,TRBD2,TGTGCCAGCTCACCACTTCGGACTAGCGGGGGCCACTCCTACAATGAGCAGTTCTTC,CASSPLRTSGGHSYNEQFF
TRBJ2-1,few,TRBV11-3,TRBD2,TGTGCCAGCAGCTTGACTAGCGGAGCCCCCTCGGGTGAGCAGTTCTTC,CASSLTSGAPSGEQFF
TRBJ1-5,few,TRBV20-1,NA,TGCAGTGCTAGAGATAGTGGGACACATAGCAATCAGCCCCAGCATTTT,CSARDSGTHSNQPQHF
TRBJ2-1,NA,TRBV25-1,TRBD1,TGTGCCAGCAGTGTTGGACAGGGGGCTGGGCAGTTCTTC,CASSVGQGAGQFF
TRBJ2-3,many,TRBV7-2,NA,TGTGCCAGCAGCCCTTGGGGAAGTAGCACAGATACGCAGTATTTT,CASSPWGSSTDTQYF
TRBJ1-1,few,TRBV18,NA,TGTGCCAGCTCACCACCGTTGGGGGGGGCTAGGAACACTGAAGCTTTCTTT,CASSPPLGGARNTEAFF
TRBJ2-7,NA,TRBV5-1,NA,TGCGCCAGCAGCTTTAATCTTGCGGGACCCTACGAGCAGTACTTC,CASSFNLAGPYEQYF
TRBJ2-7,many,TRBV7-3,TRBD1,TGTGCCAGCAGCTCATCCGGGACAGGGTTACACGAGCAGTACTTC,CASSSSGTGLHEQYF
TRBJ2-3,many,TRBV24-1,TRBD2,TGTGCCACCAGTGATCCTACTAGCGGTGCGGTAGATACGCAGTATTTT,CATSDPTSGAVDTQYF
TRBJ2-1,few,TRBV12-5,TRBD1,TGTGCTAGTGAGGGGGCCGCGTACTACAATGAGCAGTTCTTC,CASEGAAYYNEQFF
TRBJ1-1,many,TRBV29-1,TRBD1,TGCAGCGGGGGACAGCCCACTGAAGCTTTCTTT,CSGGQPTEAFF
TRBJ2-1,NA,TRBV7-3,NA,TGTGCCAGCAGCCTAGGTAACAATGAGCAGTTCTTC,CASSLGNNEQFF
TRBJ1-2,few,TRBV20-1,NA,TGCAGTGGGCCAGGTAGCTATGGCTACACCTTC,CSGPGSYGYTF
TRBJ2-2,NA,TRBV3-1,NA,TGTGCCAGCAGCCGTGTTTTAGGGGAGCTGTTTTTT,CASSRVLGELFF
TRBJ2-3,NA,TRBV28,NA,TGTGCCAGCATCTCCCCGGGGAGGCTTACAGATACGCAGTATTTT,CASISPGRLTDTQYF
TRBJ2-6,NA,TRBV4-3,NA,TGCGCCAGCAGCCAAGACTCATCGTCAGCTGGGGCCAACGTCCTGACTTTC,CASSQDSSSAGANVLTF
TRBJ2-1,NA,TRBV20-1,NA,TGCAGTGCTAGTCCTGAAGGAACCTACAATGAGCAGTTCTTC,CSASPEGTYNEQFF
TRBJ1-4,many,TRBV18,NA,TGTGCCAGCTCACCGTCCCTCATCCCTACCGAAAAACTGTTTTTT,CASSPSLIPTEKLFF
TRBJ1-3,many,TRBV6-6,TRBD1,TGTGCCAGTATAATGGGACAGCCTGGAAACACCATATATTTT,CASIMGQPGNTIYF
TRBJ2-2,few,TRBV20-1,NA,TGCAGTGTTAGAGAGGGAGACTTGGACACCGGGGAGCTGTTTTTT,CSVREGDLDTGELFF
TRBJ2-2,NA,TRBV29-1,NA,TGCGGGGGGGCTCTCACCGGGGAGCTGTTTTTT,CGGALTGELFF
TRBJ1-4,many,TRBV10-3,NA,TGTGCCATCAGTAGGACAGAGAGCAATGAAAAACTGTTTTTT,CAISRTESNEKLFF
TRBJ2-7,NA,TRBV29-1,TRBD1,TGCAGCGTTGCTCGGACAGGTGGCAACGAGCAGTACTTC,CSVARTGGNEQYF
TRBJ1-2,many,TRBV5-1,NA,TGCGCCAGTACCGGGACGAGTAACTATGGCTACACCTTC,CASTGTSNYGYTF
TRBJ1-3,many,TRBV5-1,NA,TGCGCCAGCAAACAGGATGACGGTGGAAACACCATATATTTT,CASKQDDGGNTIYF
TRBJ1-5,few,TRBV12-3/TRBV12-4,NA,TGTGCCAGCAGTTTAGCGCTAATGGGAGGGGGGCAGCCCCAGCATTTT,CASSLALMGGGQPQHF
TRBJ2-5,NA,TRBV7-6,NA,TGTGCCAGCAGCGAAAATACCCCTGGGGGAGAGACCCAGTACTTC,CASSENTPGGETQYF
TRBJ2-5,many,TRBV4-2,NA,TGTGCCAGCAGCCAGGCCTTGGGGGAGACCCAGTACTTC,CASSQALGETQYF
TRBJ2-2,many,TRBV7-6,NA,TGTGCCAGCAGCTTAATGGCGGAGCAAGCCGGGGAGCTGTTTTTT,CASSLMAEQAGELFF
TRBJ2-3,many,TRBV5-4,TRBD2,TGTGCCAGCAGCTTGGAACTAGCGGGAGAATCAGATACGCAGTATTTT,CASSLELAGESDTQYF
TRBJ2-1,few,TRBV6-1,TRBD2,TGTGCCAGCAGTGTAAGAGCGGGGGGGATATCCTACAATGAGCAGTTCTTC,CASSVRAGGISYNEQFF